This paragraph covers one TCR beta chain sequence. The antigen remains undetermined. This sample was taken from a study of T cell responses to AZD1222 COVID-19 vaccine. TCRdb's copy holds only in-frame clones and misses some; the assay was immunoSEQ multiplex PCR. The sample records about 110,000 clones, approximately 90% being singletons. CDR3 length equals 15 residues. The germline V and J ends were trimmed by 0 bases and 2 bases, with 10 bases remaining between them. Germline CDR1 and CDR2: LGHNA and YSLEER. Findings of the study overall: Repertoire sampling occurred only after the peak T cell response. Donors were largely white British and mainly female; clonal diversity was possibly underestimated. Just a handful of AZD1222 recipients tested seropositive at baseline. Rises in breadth and depth of Spike-specific TCRs came after two AZD1222 doses.

The sample in question was peripheral blood, obtained on day 0 of AZD1222 vaccination. This chain connects TRBV4-3 to TRBJ1-2; D is unclear. The receptor was derived from an adult in good health. The CDR3 coding sequence is TGCGCCAGCAGCCAAGATCTGACACAGAACTATGGCTACACCTTC. It specifies CASSQDLTQNYGYTF.